The next 24 T cell receptor beta chains were all read from a single sample in a study of T cells after yellow fever vaccination. TCRdb reprocessed the 5' RACE reads with MiXCR, giving one entry per CDR3 protein. The sample includes around 360,000 distinct CDR3 sequences, approximately 10% seen only once; the top ten take less than 20%. This sample comprised PBMCs, obtained on the day of the first yellow fever vaccination. The origin of the receptors is a man aged 18 to 29 who received the YFV17D yellow fever vaccine.

This clonotype was picked up a small number of times. The rearrangement links TRBV12-3 or TRBV12-4 to TRBJ1-2; D is unresolved. V shed 6 bases and J shed 1 base, with 21 bases lying between them. The CDR3 runs to 17 residues. This CDR3 reads CASSPLPGADLNYGYTF. The CDR3 region has the DNA TGTGCCAGCAGCCCCCTCCCCGGCGCAGACCTTAACTATGGCTACACCTTC.

V usage is TRBV2 and J usage is TRBJ2-1; 8 bases are shared with TRBD1. CDR1 and CDR2 (germline): SNHLY, FYNNEI. After removal of 7 bases from V and 9 bases from J, the junction contained 11 bases not matched to a gene. This CDR3 region has 14 residues. The CDR3 DNA is TGTGCCAGCAAGGGAAACAGGGGGGCCCCTGAGCAGTTCTTC. Amino acids: CASKGNRGAPEQFF.

The genes are TRBV12-3 or TRBV12-4 and TRBJ2-1; 7 bases map to TRBD1. The V gene end was trimmed by 7 bases and the J gene end by 9 bases; junction bases not matched to a gene: 15. The CDR3 runs 15 residues. DNA for the CDR3: TGTGCCAGCAATCGCCCGGACAGGTTTTGGGCTGAGCAGTTCTTC. Translation gives CASNRPDRFWAEQFF.

CDR3 DNA: TGTGCCAGCAGAAGTGACAGGGAGGGGGAGACCCAGTACTTC. Translated, it gives CASRSDREGETQYF. The rearrangement joins TRBV7-8 to TRBJ2-5; either TRBD1 or TRBD2 may fit D (7 bases each). Germline V gene data show CDR1 as SGHVS and CDR2 as FQNEAQ. The ends were cut back, 6 bases at V and 5 bases at J, with 16 bases in the middle. The CDR3 loop spans 14 amino acids.

In the case of this clonotype: One base away lies a much larger clone, so this may be a sequencing read error. The chain links TRBV6-5 to TRBJ2-1; no clear D gene. The CDR3 extends over 11 amino acids. V lost 2 bases and J lost 8, with 4 bases in between. Germline loops: CDR1 MNHEY, CDR2 SVGAGI. This chain's CDR3 is CASSYGYEQFF. DNA for the CDR3: TGTGCCAGCAGTTACGGCTATGAGCAGTTCTTC.

This clonotype occurred a few times. The chain joins TRBV7-9 to TRBJ2-7; tentative D call: TRBD2 (6 bases). The CDR3 has 13 amino acids. CDR1 and CDR2 from the germline V gene are SEHNR and FQNEAQ (reference sequence). The V end lost 5 bases, the J end lost 7 bases, and 15 bases lay between the germline ends. The CDR3: CASSLLDGGEQYV. Here the CDR3 DNA reads TGTGCCAGCAGCCTGTTAGATGGGGGGGAGCAGTACGTC.

The rearrangement links TRBV10-3 to TRBJ2-5, with TRBD2 matching over 10 bases. The germline gives CDR1 ENHRY, CDR2 SYGVKD. CDR3 length equals 16 residues. V was clipped by 7 bases and J by 4 bases; unmatched bases: 12. The CDR3 is CAIKPERGGRVETQYF. The CDR3 region has the DNA TGTGCCATCAAGCCTGAGCGGGGGGGCCGGGTAGAGACCCAGTACTTC.

The chain links TRBV7-9 to TRBJ1-4; a weak D match, TRBD1 (5 bases). Trimming left V 1 base short and J 4 bases short, with 10 bases between. The CDR3 is 15 amino acids. Germline-derived CDR1 and CDR2 are SEHNR and FQNEAQ (reference sequence). The CDR3 reads CASSLDGASNEKLFF. CDR3 nucleotide sequence: TGTGCCAGCAGCTTAGACGGGGCGAGTAATGAAAAACTGTTTTTT.

The rearrangement joins TRBV6-5 to TRBJ2-2; D may be TRBD1 (5 bases). CDR3 size: 11 residues. In germline, CDR1 is MNHEY, CDR2 SVGAGI. Trimming took off 8 bases at V and 6 bases at J, with 7 bases between the two ends. The chain's CDR3 is CASGAAGELFF. CDR3 sequence (DNA): TGTGCCAGCGGGGCGGCCGGGGAGCTGTTTTTT.

This clonotype was detected only a few times. CDR3 sequence (DNA): TGTGCCAGCAGCTTAGTGGCAGGGGCTAGCCACATTCAGTACTTC. This encodes CASSLVAGASHIQYF. The chain has TRBV7-2 and TRBJ2-4; D may be TRBD1 (6 bases). Trimming took 1 base from V and 8 from J, leaving 15 bases between them. The CDR3 loop spans 15 amino acids. The germline V gene has CDR1 SGHTA and CDR2 FQGNSA.

This clonotype showed up just a few times. V usage is TRBV5-1 and J usage is TRBJ2-7; D gene uncertain. CDR3 length: 14 residues. The germline V gene has CDR1 SGHRS and CDR2 YFSETQ. Trimming left V 1 base short and J 6 bases short, with 14 bases between. The CDR3 coding sequence is TGCGCCAGCAGCTTGATCCAGTTTGGCTTCGAGCAGTACTTC. It codes for CASSLIQFGFEQYF.

A few counts support this clonotype. V gene TRBV5-6 combines with J gene TRBJ1-5; D gene ambiguous. From germline, CDR1 is SGHDT and CDR2 YYEEEE. V lost 1 base to trimming and J lost 0 bases, with 11 bases between them. There are 16 residues in the CDR3. CDR3 in DNA: TGTGCCAGCAGCTTGTGGGCAGCCTTTAGCAATCAGCCCCAGCATTTT. Amino acid sequence: CASSLWAAFSNQPQHF.

This clonotype was observed a handful of times. The J gene is TRBJ2-1, the V gene TRBV19, with D possibly being TRBD2 (5 bases). Germline V gene lookup returns CDR1 LNHDA and CDR2 SQIVND (reference sequence). The CDR3 consists of 13 residues. V gave up 6 bases and J gave up 8 bases, with 14 bases separating them. The CDR3 protein is CASRDSSLDEQFF. The CDR3 coding sequence is TGTGCCAGTAGGGACTCCAGTCTCGATGAGCAGTTCTTC.

The genes are TRBV13 and TRBJ2-7; D gene uncertain. Germline V CDR1 and CDR2: PRHDT, FYEKMQ (reference sequence). This CDR3 region has 14 residues. Trimming took 5 bases from V and 0 from J, leaving 11 bases between them. CDR3 amino acids: CASSLGRNSYEQYF. CDR3 bases: TGTGCCAGCAGCCTCGGACGGAACTCCTACGAGCAGTACTTC.

This clonotype was seen a handful of times. This sequence joins TRBV18 and TRBJ1-1, with a weak D call TRBD1 (6 bases). The CDR3 is 15 residues long. CDR1 and CDR2 from the germline V gene are KGHSH and LQKENI. Trimming took 2 bases from V and 2 from J, leaving 12 bases between them. The CDR3 here is CASSPGQIVNTEAFF. CDR3 DNA: TGTGCCAGCTCACCAGGACAGATAGTTAACACTGAAGCTTTCTTT.

In its sample, this clonotype was seen many times. V usage is TRBV5-6 and J usage is TRBJ1-1; no reliable D call. Trimming shortened V by 0 bases and J by 3 bases, and 15 bases separated the two germline ends. Germline values: CDR1 SGHDT, CDR2 YYEEEE. This CDR3 has 16 amino acids. The CDR3 protein is CASSLAPGRWHTEAFF. For the CDR3, the DNA is TGTGCCAGCAGCTTGGCCCCTGGCAGGTGGCACACTGAAGCTTTCTTT.

The gene calls are TRBV4-1 and TRBJ2-1, with no clear D. The CDR3 sequence is 16 residues long. Germline V gene sequence: CDR1 MGHRA, CDR2 YSYEKL. Trimming took off 0 bases at V and 2 bases at J, with 11 bases between the two ends. CDR3 DNA sequence: TGCGCCAGCAGCCAAGACGGAGTTGACACCTACAATGAGCAGTTCTTC. The encoded protein is CASSQDGVDTYNEQFF.

The chain recombines TRBV12-3 or TRBV12-4 with TRBJ1-1, with D perhaps TRBD1 (5 bases). V shed 1 base and J shed 1 base, with 10 bases lying between them. CDR3 length: 15 residues. CDR3 loop: CASSLGRRANTEAFF. The CDR3 nucleotides are TGTGCCAGCAGTTTAGGTCGCAGGGCGAACACTGAAGCTTTCTTT.

In DNA, the CDR3 is TGCAGCGTTGTCGGGACAGCCACTCGGGAGACCCAGTACTTC. Residues: CSVVGTATRETQYF. The rearrangement joins TRBV29-1 to TRBJ2-5, with 7 bases aligning to TRBD1. The V gene's germline CDR1 is SQVTM and CDR2 ANQGSEA. The CDR3 length is 14 residues. V gave up 4 bases and J gave up 5 bases; unmatched junction bases: 10.

J is TRBJ2-5 and V is TRBV7-9; D is undetermined. V was shortened by 5 bases and J by 0 bases, with 7 bases between the two germline ends. This CDR3 contains 13 residues. Germline V CDR1 and CDR2: SEHNR, FQNEAQ (reference sequence). This CDR3 reads CASSTANQETQYF. The CDR3 region has the DNA TGTGCCAGCAGCACCGCGAACCAAGAGACCCAGTACTTC.

This chain joins TRBV5-4 and TRBJ1-2; D unresolved. V gave up 4 bases and J gave up 0 bases, with 10 bases separating them. The germline gives CDR1 SGHNT, CDR2 YYREEE (reference sequence). This CDR3 comprises 14 residues. CDR3 bases: TGTGCCAGCAGCCGACCGAAGACTAACTATGGCTACACCTTC. Encoded protein: CASSRPKTNYGYTF.

This clonotype was found a few times. The chain has TRBV7-3 and TRBJ2-1, with 16 bases matching TRBD2. Germline CDR1 and CDR2: SGHTA and FQGTGA. CDR3 length equals 16 residues. Germline trimming cut 4 bases from V and 9 bases from J; bases unmatched to any gene: 6. The CDR3 sequence: CASSSSGTSGGGEQFF. The CDR3, as DNA: TGTGCCAGCAGCTCCTCCGGGACTAGCGGGGGGGGTGAGCAGTTCTTC.

This clonotype counts as large (0.1 to 1%). The chain carries TRBV10-3 and TRBJ1-1; D uncertain. Germline V gene data show CDR1 as ENHRY and CDR2 as SYGVKD. Trimming cost V 0 bases and J 4 bases, with 9 bases left between them. The CDR3 is 14 residues long. CDR3: CAISESRRFTEAFF. The CDR3 DNA reads as TGTGCCATCAGTGAGTCACGGAGGTTCACTGAAGCTTTCTTT.

The chain uses TRBV6-5 and TRBJ1-1, with D unresolved. Trimming took off 0 bases at V and 2 bases at J, with 10 bases between the two ends. The CDR3 sequence is 15 residues long. Germline V gene sequence: CDR1 MNHEY, CDR2 SVGAGI. The CDR3 is CASSYSAAGNTEAFF. Here the CDR3 DNA reads TGTGCCAGCAGTTACTCAGCTGCGGGAAACACTGAAGCTTTCTTT.